What follows is one T cell receptor beta chain and its context. Antigen specificity is unknown. Per the germline V gene, CDR1 is SGHAT and CDR2 is FQNNGV. The CDR3 is made up of 11 amino acids. The ends were cut back, 4 bases at V and 7 bases at J, with 6 bases in the middle. This entry is derived from a study of CD8+ T cells in alopecia areata. Study-wide results and caveats: Lesional scalp exceeded normal scalp in clonality, especially in alopecia totalis/universalis.

RNA extraction was followed by reverse transcription into cDNA, which acted as the sequencing template. Repertoires were generated with immunoSEQ multiplex PCR, while TCRdb's copy carries only in-frame clones and drops some. The data hold approximately 89,000 clones, with roughly half observed a single time. This sequence joins TRBV11-2 and TRBJ2-3; no firm D call. Material for sequencing was NKG2D-high CD8+ T cells sorted from blood. The clonotype was recovered from a human donor with alopecia areata. In DNA form, the CDR3 reads TGTGCCAGCAGCTCCCCGTATACGCAGTATTTT. This translates into CASSSPYTQYF.